This T cell receptor (beta chain) was recovered during a study of blood T cell repertoires in COVID-19. The overall study: Both acute and convalescent COVID-19 samples were obtained from the United States, Italy and Spain. Nucleic acid was either cDNA or gDNA, and it came from T cells, B-cell-depleted T cells, or PBMCs.

Under the authors' procedure: Using reference gene primer amplification, nucleated cell counts were estimated. Here immunoSEQ multiplex PCR was the method, and the copy in TCRdb shows in-frame clones only, minus some. The V and J calls and the clone size are those of that table, but D and trimming were determined from the DNA. Here the sample spans under 200,000 clones, 86% being singletons. V was shortened by 4 bases and J by 6 bases, with 22 bases between the two germline ends. The CDR3 consists of 17 residues. The germline V gene has CDR1 SNHLY and CDR2 FYNNEI. Patients of the Seattle cohort, enrolled during active infection, were followed longitudinally.

The sequence was collected from a woman aged 55-75 years with COVID-19, enrolled during active disease. This chain joins TRBV2 and TRBJ2-1; D not certain. The sequencing input was peripheral blood. CDR3 DNA sequence: TGTGCCAGCAGTGCGTGGTCCCCTAGGAGCTTCGCCAATGAGCAGTTCTTC. The encoded protein is CASSAWSPRSFANEQFF.